The 28 T cell receptor beta chains reported below all come from one sample, sequenced in a study of blood T cell repertoires in COVID-19. Method: immunoSEQ multiplex PCR; TCRdb's copy keeps in-frame clones and lacks some. There are fewer than 400,000 clones in the sample; about nine tenths occur only once, and over 1.5% lies in the top ten. Sequencing was done on a sample of peripheral blood. The receptors derive from a woman in her 30s with COVID-19, enrolled during active disease.

The V and J genes are TRBV19 and TRBJ2-7, with D perhaps TRBD1 (6 bases). V lost 5 bases and J lost 3, with 14 bases in between. The CDR3 sequence is 14 residues long. The V gene's germline CDR1 is LNHDA and CDR2 SQIVND (reference sequence). The chain's CDR3 is CASSAGQIFYEQYF. CDR3 DNA: TGTGCCAGTAGTGCCGGACAGATTTTCTACGAGCAGTACTTC.

This chain uses TRBV4-1 with TRBJ2-7; a possible D gene is TRBD2 (5 bases). The V gene lost 4 bases and the J gene lost 3 bases, with 13 bases spanning the gap. This CDR3 region has 14 residues. Germline CDR1 and CDR2: MGHRA and YSYEKL. As DNA, the CDR3 is TGCGCCAGCAGCCCTCGGGCAGAGGGCTACGAGCAGTACGTC. Translation gives CASSPRAEGYEQYV.

The V call is TRBV2, the J call TRBJ1-6; the D gene is possibly TRBD1 (5 bases). The CDR3 runs to 14 residues. V was shortened by 6 bases and J by 9 bases, with 15 bases between the two germline ends. Germline CDR1 reads SNHLY; CDR2 reads FYNNEI. The CDR3: CASSPMTASSPLHF. CDR3 nucleotides: TGTGCCAGCAGCCCGATGACAGCTAGTTCACCCCTCCACTTT.

The J gene is TRBJ2-7, the V gene TRBV7-9; TRBD1 aligns across 11 bases. CDR3 length: 15 residues. The V gene end was trimmed by 4 bases and the J gene end by 5 bases; junction bases not matched to a gene: 7. Germline V gives CDR1 SEHNR, CDR2 FQNEAQ (reference sequence). CDR3 in DNA: TGTGCCAGCAGCTCCCCGGACAGGGGGCTCAACGAGCAGTACTTC. Translating it yields CASSSPDRGLNEQYF.

The table lists this clone with a few counts. The rearrangement joins TRBV9 to TRBJ1-1; D is perhaps TRBD1 (5 bases). Germline V gives CDR1 SGDLS, CDR2 YYNGEE. The CDR3 runs to 19 residues. Deletions cut 0 bases from V and 0 bases from J, with 21 bases between. The DNA for the CDR3 is TGTGCCAGCAGCGTAGCTGGATCGGGGGATAGTGCCATGAACACTGAAGCTTTCTTT. Amino acids: CASSVAGSGDSAMNTEAFF.

The rearrangement links TRBV30 to TRBJ1-4, with TRBD1 as a possible D gene (5 bases). Trimming removed 2 bases at V and 0 bases at J, with 13 bases between. This CDR3 is 16 amino acids long. Germline V CDR1 and CDR2: GTSNPN, SVGIG (reference sequence). The CDR3 is CAWSMGLRATNEKLFF. CDR3 sequence (DNA): TGTGCCTGGAGTATGGGACTTCGGGCAACTAATGAAAAACTGTTTTTT.

The chain has TRBV7-9 and TRBJ2-1; 11 bases line up with TRBD2. Germline values: CDR1 SEHNR, CDR2 FQNEAQ (reference sequence). This CDR3 is 15 amino acids long. Losses at the gene ends were 5 bases for V and 8 bases for J; bases not matched to a gene: 8. The CDR3 loop reads CASSSTSGGHHEQFF. The CDR3 DNA is TGTGCCAGCAGCAGCACTAGCGGGGGTCACCATGAGCAGTTCTTC.

The chain uses TRBV18 and TRBJ2-7; 7 bases match TRBD1. Germline V gene sequence: CDR1 KGHSH, CDR2 LQKENI. V lost 6 bases, J lost 1 base, and 9 bases stayed unmatched. This CDR3 region has 15 residues. CDR3 bases: TGTGCCAGCTCGCCTAACAGGGGATCATCCTACGAGCAGTACGTC. Translation gives CASSPNRGSSYEQYV.

The V and J genes are TRBV19 and TRBJ1-4, with D possibly being TRBD1 (6 bases). V shed 2 bases and J shed 4 bases, with 11 bases lying between them. Per the germline V gene, CDR1 is LNHDA and CDR2 is SQIVND (reference sequence). The CDR3 totals 15 residues. CDR3 sequence: CASSISRGGNEKLFF. As DNA, the CDR3 is TGTGCCAGTAGTATATCCAGGGGCGGTAATGAAAAACTGTTTTTT.

The chain uses TRBV5-1 and TRBJ2-1; unclear D gene. CDR1 is SGHRS and CDR2 is YFSETQ in the germline V gene. V lost 1 base to trimming and J lost 10 bases, with 6 bases between them. There are 11 residues in the CDR3. CDR3 region: CASSLSREQFF. CDR3 sequence (DNA): TGCGCCAGCAGCTTGAGTAGAGAGCAGTTCTTC.

The chain recombines TRBV19 with TRBJ2-1; 9 positions agree with TRBD1. Germline V gene sequence: CDR1 LNHDA, CDR2 SQIVND (reference sequence). V lost 3 bases, J lost 9 bases, and 9 bases stayed unmatched. CDR3 length equals 15 residues. The CDR3 loop is CASSIQTGQGTEQFF. The CDR3 DNA sequence: TGTGCCAGTAGTATCCAAACGGGACAGGGAACTGAGCAGTTCTTC.

The chain has TRBV4-1 and TRBJ2-1; 8 bases match TRBD2. Losses at the gene ends were 0 bases for V and 10 bases for J; bases not matched to a gene: 11. Germline V gene lookup returns CDR1 MGHRA and CDR2 YSYEKL. CDR3 length: 16 amino acids. CDR3 sequence: CASSQDSRGALWEQFF. The CDR3 region has the DNA TGCGCCAGCAGCCAAGATTCGCGGGGGGCACTTTGGGAGCAGTTCTTC.

V usage is TRBV10-3 and J usage is TRBJ2-1; TRBD2 aligns across 9 bases. Unmatched junction bases numbered 3, after V lost 2 bases and J lost 7 bases. The CDR3 is 14 amino acids. Germline assignment: CDR1 ENHRY and CDR2 SYGVKD. The CDR3 DNA reads TGTGCCATCAGTGAGGCGGGGGGGCGGAATGAGCAGTTCTTC. It yields the protein CAISEAGGRNEQFF.

This chain uses TRBV13 with TRBJ2-6; 12 bases fit TRBD1. The V and J ends lost 0 bases and 3 bases, in that order; junction bases with no gene match: 9. The CDR3 is 20 residues long. Germline V gene lookup returns CDR1 PRHDT and CDR2 FYEKMQ (reference sequence). The CDR3 loop reads CASSLGLGTGGSGGANVLTF. CDR3 bases: TGTGCCAGCAGCTTAGGCTTGGGGACAGGGGGCAGCGGTGGGGCCAACGTCCTGACTTTC.

The rearrangement uses TRBV4-1 and TRBJ1-1; unclear D gene. V was shortened by 4 bases and J by 2 bases, with 17 bases between the two germline ends. CDR1 and CDR2 (germline): MGHRA, YSYEKL. The CDR3 runs 16 residues. CDR3 loop: CASSRRAGLDNTEAFF. Here the CDR3 DNA reads TGCGCCAGCAGCCGGAGGGCGGGGTTGGATAACACTGAAGCTTTCTTT.

J is TRBJ1-1 and V is TRBV11-2, with TRBD1 identical over 8 bases. The CDR3 has 14 residues. The V gene's germline CDR1 is SGHAT and CDR2 FQNNGV. The trim removed 4 bases at V and 4 bases at J, leaving 5 bases unmatched. Here the CDR3 reads CASSSTGAITEAFF. Written as DNA, the CDR3 is TGTGCCAGCAGCTCGACAGGGGCGATCACTGAAGCTTTCTTT.

The CDR3 region has the DNA TGTGCCAGCAGTGGGGGGGCCGGCCTTGTCGCGGAGCAGTACGTC. Translation gives CASSGGAGLVAEQYV. The gene calls are TRBV28 and TRBJ2-7; perhaps TRBD2 as D (7 bases). Trimming took 5 bases from V and 7 from J, leaving 21 bases between them. Germline assignment: CDR1 MDHEN and CDR2 SYDVKM. The CDR3 consists of 15 residues.

CDR3 sequence reads: CASSLGGGNYNEQFF. CDR3 coding DNA: TGTGCCAGCAGCTTAGGTGGAGGGAACTACAATGAGCAGTTCTTC. The chain has TRBV7-9 and TRBJ2-1; the D gene is possibly TRBD2 (6 bases). The germline V gene encodes CDR1 SEHNR and CDR2 FQNEAQ (reference sequence). The CDR3 runs to 15 residues. V was shortened by 1 base and J by 3 bases, with 10 bases between the two germline ends.

The chain links TRBV18 to TRBJ2-2; 8 bases are shared with TRBD1. With 3 bases clipped from V and 4 bases from J, the junction kept 10 bases outside the gene matches. Germline CDR1 KGHSH, CDR2 LQKENI. This CDR3 contains 17 residues. In DNA form, the CDR3 reads TGTGCCAGCTCACCCAGGGCCGGGACAGGTCTCACCGGGGAGCTGTTTTTT. Translating it yields CASSPRAGTGLTGELFF.

The rearrangement uses TRBV27 and TRBJ2-2; TRBD2 matches 15 bases. CDR1 MNHEY and CDR2 SMNVEV come from the germline V gene (reference sequence). This CDR3 has 17 residues. The J segment lost 7 bases and the V segment lost 5 bases, leaving 8 bases of the junction unmatched. The CDR3 nucleotides are TGTGCCAGCAGTACGCGGACTAGCGGGGGGGCTGACGGGGAGCTGTTTTTT. Amino acid sequence: CASSTRTSGGADGELFF.

A remark on this clone: One end of the junction fails to match germline, which may point to a read error. V is TRBV2 and J is TRBJ1-2; 8 bases fit TRBD1. The germline V gene encodes CDR1 SNHLY and CDR2 FYNNEI. The CDR3 totals 14 residues. This CDR3 reads CASSEDRGGGGYTF. CDR3 coding DNA: TGTGCCAGCAGCGAAGACAGGGGCGGTGGAGGCTACACCTTC.

The genes are TRBV6-2 or TRBV6-3 and TRBJ2-1; TRBD2 matches 8 bases. V was clipped by 5 bases and J by 2 bases; unmatched bases: 5. CDR3 length: 15 residues. Germline assignment: CDR1 MNHEY and CDR2 SVGEGT. Here the CDR3 reads CASSPGGVPYNEQFF. The CDR3 bases are TGTGCCAGCAGTCCCGGGGGGGTCCCCTACAATGAGCAGTTCTTC.

The count of this clone is one. This sequence joins TRBV9 and TRBJ2-7; D might be TRBD1 (6 bases). With 1 base removed from V and 2 bases from J, the gap between germline ends came to 10 bases. The CDR3 loop spans 14 amino acids. Germline V gene sequence: CDR1 SGDLS, CDR2 YYNGEE. In DNA, the CDR3 is TGTGCCAGCAGCGTACAAGAGGGGGCCTACGAGCAGTACTTC. Protein product: CASSVQEGAYEQYF.

The V gene is TRBV5-6, the J gene TRBJ2-2; perhaps TRBD1 as D (5 bases). Trimming took 4 bases from V and 6 from J, leaving 13 bases between them. This CDR3 has 14 amino acids. Germline V lookup: CDR1 SGHDT, CDR2 YYEEEE. The CDR3 bases are TGTGCCAGCAGCGAAAACGGACAACCCGGGGAGCTGTTTTTT. It encodes CASSENGQPGELFF.

This clone was seen just once. The chain couples TRBV6-6 to TRBJ1-6; unclear D gene. Trimming took 8 bases from V and 4 from J, leaving 12 bases between them. The CDR3 has 14 amino acids. CDR1 and CDR2 (germline): MNHNY, SVGAGI (reference sequence). The CDR3 nucleotides are TGTGCCAGCGGAGTTGCTAAGTATAATTCACCCCTCCACTTT. Amino acids: CASGVAKYNSPLHF.

This sequence joins TRBV24-1 and TRBJ2-5; TRBD2 agrees at 9 bases. V shed 2 bases and J 0 bases; nucleotides not matched to a gene: 3. Germline V gene data show CDR1 as KGHDR and CDR2 as SFDVKD. This CDR3 spans 16 amino acids. This chain's CDR3 is CATSDWRGGNQETQYF. In nucleotides, the CDR3 is TGTGCCACCAGTGATTGGCGGGGGGGCAACCAAGAGACCCAGTACTTC.

The chain joins TRBV5-6 to TRBJ2-7, with D possibly being TRBD2 (6 bases). CDR1 is SGHDT and CDR2 is YYEEEE in the germline V gene. The V end was cut by 1 base, the J end by 3 bases, with 8 bases between. CDR3 length: 13 amino acids. The CDR3 DNA reads as TGTGCCAGCAGCTTGTTCGGGGGCTACGAGCAGTACGTC. This gives the protein CASSLFGGYEQYV.

The chain is built from TRBV5-1 and TRBJ2-2; possibly TRBD1 for D (6 bases). This CDR3 spans 16 amino acids. The V gene's germline CDR1 is SGHRS and CDR2 YFSETQ. With 4 bases removed from V and 6 bases from J, the gap between germline ends came to 19 bases. CDR3 sequence reads: CASSPVLGGLPGELFF. The CDR3, as DNA: TGCGCCAGCAGCCCCGTTCTTGGGGGCCTACCCGGGGAGCTGTTTTTT.